The 30 T cell receptor beta chains listed next were all sequenced from one sample in a study of identical twins (TCRdb year 2016). Receptor amplification or capture employed 5' RACE. Sequencer: Illumina HiSeq 2000. TCRdb applied fastp at Q25 and MiXCR to the public reads, then kept only in-frame beta chains. Identical CDR3 protein sequences are pooled into one entry, listed with their most common genes and DNA. The sample table holds around 1.7 million distinct CDR3 sequences, of which 32% were seen once. The top ten hold about 0.25% of the sample. Sequenced sample: cord blood. These receptors originate from a newborn girl in good health.

The rearrangement joins TRBV7-2 to TRBJ1-5; D gene unclear. CDR1 SGHTA and CDR2 FQGNSA come from the germline V gene. This CDR3 is 15 amino acids long. The V end lost 1 base, the J end lost 4 bases, and 11 bases lay between the germline ends. The CDR3 DNA reads TGTGCCAGCAGCTTAGGGTTCGTTTGGAATCAGCCCCAGCATTTT. Translated, it gives CASSLGFVWNQPQHF.

The chain joins TRBV3-1 to TRBJ2-7, with 11 positions matching TRBD2. There are 16 residues in the CDR3. The germline V gene encodes CDR1 LGHDT and CDR2 YNNKEL (reference sequence). V dropped 0 bases and J dropped 2; count of bases not matched to a gene: 3. CDR3 sequence (DNA): TGTGCCAGCAGCCAAGAGACTAGCGGGGTGACCTACGAGCAGTACTTC. Encoded protein: CASSQETSGVTYEQYF.

This clonotype was seen only a few times. J is TRBJ1-4 and V is TRBV5-1, with 8 bases aligning to TRBD1. Germline CDR1 reads SGHRS; CDR2 reads YFSETQ. The CDR3 covers 13 residues. The J segment lost 4 bases and the V segment lost 7 bases, leaving 3 bases of the junction unmatched. The CDR3 reads CASADRVNEKLFF. DNA of the CDR3: TGCGCCAGCGCGGACAGGGTTAATGAAAAACTGTTTTTT.

The chain joins TRBV6-1 to TRBJ2-3; no clear D gene. The CDR3 has 15 amino acids. Germline CDR1 reads MNHNS; CDR2 reads SASEGT. The ends were cut back, 4 bases at V and 2 bases at J, with 13 bases in the middle. The CDR3 reads CASSGPRLATDTQYF. CDR3 coding DNA: TGTGCCAGCAGTGGTCCACGTTTGGCCACAGATACGCAGTATTTT.

This clonotype occurred a few times. The rearrangement links TRBV7-9 to TRBJ2-1; no clear D gene. Germline V gene sequence: CDR1 SEHNR, CDR2 FQNEAQ (reference sequence). V lost 3 bases, J lost 5 bases, and 11 bases lay in between. The CDR3 loop spans 14 amino acids. CDR3 DNA sequence: TGTGCCAGCAGCTTCCCCCTAAGGGACAATGAGCAGTTCTTC. This codes for CASSFPLRDNEQFF.

This clonotype was counted only a few times. The junction does not match germline at one end; this may be a read error. The chain combines TRBV12-5 with TRBJ1-1; no reliable D call. CDR1 and CDR2 (germline): LGHNT, FRNRAP. CDR3 length: 13 amino acids. The CDR3 nucleotides are TGTGATAGTGGTTTGGTGGGGAACACTGAAGCTTTCTTT. Encoded protein: CDSGLVGNTEAFF.

The DNA of the CDR3 is TGTGCCAGTAACGGGGGGTCAAGTGGCTACACCTTC. This translates into CASNGGSSGYTF. The chain couples TRBV19 to TRBJ1-2, with a tentative D call TRBD1 (5 bases). V was trimmed by 7 bases and J by 7 bases, leaving 13 bases between them. The CDR3 has 12 residues. Germline assignment: CDR1 LNHDA and CDR2 SQIVND (reference sequence).

This clonotype was observed a few times. The genes are TRBV27 and TRBJ1-5; D remains ambiguous. The CDR3 is 13 amino acids. The V end was cut by 3 bases, the J end by 6 bases, with 9 bases between. Germline lookup yields CDR1 MNHEY and CDR2 SMNVEV (reference sequence). CDR3 amino acids: CASSLGRLQPQHF. CDR3 DNA sequence: TGTGCCAGCAGTTTGGGCCGCCTTCAGCCCCAGCATTTT.

In its sample, this clonotype was seen a few times. The V gene is TRBV12-3 or TRBV12-4, the J gene TRBJ2-2; 7 bases align to TRBD2. The CDR3 extends over 14 amino acids. The J segment lost 7 bases and the V segment lost 6 bases, leaving 8 bases of the junction unmatched. The CDR3 region is CASRTGTTGGELFF. The CDR3 DNA reads as TGTGCCAGCAGGACCGGGACTACCGGCGGGGAGCTGTTTTTT.

This chain uses TRBV10-3 with TRBJ1-5; TRBD1 agrees at 10 bases. The CDR3 has 18 residues. After removal of 2 bases from V and 1 base from J, the junction contained 8 bases not matched to a gene. CDR1 is ENHRY, CDR2 SYGVKD, per germline. The CDR3, as DNA: TGTGCCATCAGTGAGCCCGCTTGGGGACAGGGGAGCAATCAGCCCCAGCATTTT. As protein: CAISEPAWGQGSNQPQHF.

V usage is TRBV2 and J usage is TRBJ2-3, with D perhaps TRBD1 or TRBD2 (5 bases each). Trimming pared 2 bases from V and 2 bases from J, leaving 11 bases between. The CDR3 consists of 15 residues. Germline V lookup: CDR1 SNHLY, CDR2 FYNNEI. The CDR3 sequence is CASSERGGTTDTQYF. As DNA, the CDR3 is TGTGCCAGCAGTGAACGGGGCGGAACCACAGATACGCAGTATTTT.

This clonotype was observed at least ten times. The chain is built from TRBV20-1 and TRBJ2-1, with 8 bases fitting TRBD2. The ends lost 1 base at V and 4 bases at J; junction bases unmatched: 6. The germline V gene has CDR1 DFQATT and CDR2 SNEGSKA (reference sequence). The CDR3 spans 15 residues. CDR3 DNA: TGCAGTGCTAGAGGCACCGCGGGAGGATACAATGAGCAGTTCTTC. It translates to CSARGTAGGYNEQFF.

The chain is built from TRBV5-4 and TRBJ2-3; 7 positions agree with TRBD2. The V segment lost 9 bases and the J segment 2 bases; nucleotides outside the gene matches: 9. Per germline, CDR1 SGHNT and CDR2 YYREEE (reference sequence). This CDR3 spans 14 amino acids. As DNA, the CDR3 is TGTGCCACCCGGACTAGTCAATACACAGATACGCAGTATTTT. It yields the protein CATRTSQYTDTQYF. Together with reference TRBV5-4 and TRBJ2-3, the CDR3 gives the full variable domain: ETGVTQSPTHLIKTRGQQVTLRCSSQSGHNTVSWYQQALGQGPQFIFQYYREEENGRGNFPPRFSGLQFPNYSSELNVNALELDDSALYLCATRTSQYTDTQYFGPGTRLTVL.

CDR3 DNA: TGCAGTGCTAGAGATCCGGGACTAGCGGGAGATTATAGGGTGGAGCAGTTCTTC. Its protein is CSARDPGLAGDYRVEQFF. The rearrangement uses TRBV20-1 and TRBJ2-1, with 14 bases aligning to TRBD2. V lost 0 bases and J lost 10; bases outside the gene matches: 14. The CDR3 is 18 amino acids. CDR1 is DFQATT, CDR2 SNEGSKA, per germline (reference sequence).

The chain is built from TRBV25-1 and TRBJ1-2; TRBD1 agrees at 8 bases. V gave up 4 bases and J gave up 4 bases; unmatched junction bases: 5. CDR3 length: 14 amino acids. Looked up from germline, CDR1 is MGHDK and CDR2 is SYGVNS. CDR3 nucleotide sequence: TGTGCCAGCAGTGCGGGACAGGTCGGCTATGGCTACACCTTC. The encoded protein is CASSAGQVGYGYTF.

The chain combines TRBV5-1 with TRBJ2-3, with 8 bases lining up with TRBD2. Germline V gene data show CDR1 as SGHRS and CDR2 as YFSETQ. The CDR3 contains 17 residues. Trimming removed 0 bases from V and 2 bases from J; junction bases left unmatched: 8. The CDR3 region is CASSLAASGFPTDTQYF. The DNA of the CDR3 is TGCGCCAGCAGCTTGGCGGCTAGCGGGTTCCCCACAGATACGCAGTATTTT.

In its sample, this clonotype was seen a few times. The chain links TRBV13 to TRBJ2-5, with D possibly called TRBD1 or TRBD2 (5 bases each). Trimming stripped 6 bases from V and 3 bases from J, with 11 bases between. The CDR3 is 13 amino acids. Germline V CDR1 and CDR2: PRHDT, FYEKMQ (reference sequence). The CDR3 loop reads CASRRGREETQYF. The DNA for the CDR3 is TGTGCCAGCAGGAGGGGTAGGGAAGAGACCCAGTACTTC.

The gene calls are TRBV28 and TRBJ1-1; D perhaps matches TRBD1 (5 bases). From germline, CDR1 is MDHEN and CDR2 SYDVKM. This CDR3 has 15 residues. Trimming stripped 3 bases from V and 0 bases from J, with 11 bases between. The CDR3 DNA sequence: TGTGCCAGCAGTTTTAGGGGACGGATGAACACTGAAGCTTTCTTT. It codes for CASSFRGRMNTEAFF.

This clonotype was seen at least ten times. The V gene is TRBV7-2, the J gene TRBJ2-2; D unresolved. CDR1 is SGHTA, CDR2 FQGNSA, per germline. This CDR3 spans 14 amino acids. V gave up 0 bases and J gave up 1 base, with 3 bases separating them. The CDR3 nucleotides read TGTGCCAGCAGCTTAGCAGGGAACACCGGGGAGCTGTTTTTT. Translation gives CASSLAGNTGELFF. Full variable domain (rest looked up from reference TRBV7-2 and TRBJ2-2): GAGVSQSPSNKVTEKGKDVELRCDPISGHTALYWYRQSLGQGLEFLIYFQGNSAPDKSGLPSDRFSAERTGGSVSTLTIQRTQQEDSAVYLCASSLAGNTGELFFGEGSRLTVL.

This clonotype was detected ten times or more. The chain carries TRBV28 and TRBJ2-5; weak D call: TRBD1 (5 bases). The length of the CDR3 is 12 residues. With 7 bases removed from V and 2 bases from J, the gap between germline ends came to 8 bases. Germline assignment: CDR1 MDHEN and CDR2 SYDVKM. For the CDR3, the DNA is TGTGCCAGCAAAGGGGCTCAAGAGACCCAGTACTTC. This translates into CASKGAQETQYF.

The chain couples TRBV25-1 to TRBJ1-2; TRBD1 might be the D (5 bases). CDR1 and CDR2 (germline): MGHDK, SYGVNS. This CDR3 has 14 amino acids. The V end was cut by 3 bases, the J end by 5 bases, with 13 bases between. Written as DNA, the CDR3 is TGTGCCAGCAGTGACAGGGTGGGAAGGTATGGCTACACCTTC. Translation: CASSDRVGRYGYTF.

This chain connects TRBV7-9 to TRBJ2-3; 10 bases align to TRBD2. Germline V gene data show CDR1 as SEHNR and CDR2 as FQNEAQ (reference sequence). The ends lost 4 bases at V and 5 bases at J; junction bases unmatched: 6. The CDR3 extends over 15 amino acids. This chain's CDR3 is CASSSLAGNIDTQYF. DNA of the CDR3: TGTGCCAGCAGCTCACTAGCGGGGAATATAGATACGCAGTATTTT. Full variable domain (outside the CDR3, taken from reference TRBV7-9 and TRBJ2-3): DTGVSQNPRHKITKRGQNVTFRCDPISEHNRLYWYRQTLGQGPEFLTYFQNEAQLEKSRLLSDRFSAERPKGSFSTLEIQRTEQGDSAMYLCASSSLAGNIDTQYFGPGTRLTVL.

V and J are TRBV29-1 and TRBJ2-7; TRBD2 matches at 13 bases. This CDR3 spans 16 amino acids. CDR1 and CDR2 (germline): SQVTM, ANQGSEA. V dropped 5 bases and J dropped 0; count of bases not matched to a gene: 7. CDR3 nucleotides: TGCAGCGTTACGGGACTAGCGGGACCTAACTCCTACGAGCAGTACTTC. Amino acid sequence: CSVTGLAGPNSYEQYF.

The V and J genes are TRBV2 and TRBJ1-1, with 7 nucleotides matching TRBD1. The CDR3 is 14 residues long. V lost 6 bases, J lost 4 bases, and 8 bases stayed unmatched. Germline V gives CDR1 SNHLY, CDR2 FYNNEI. CDR3 sequence (DNA): TGTGCCAGCAGGTTACAGGGGAGGAGCACTGAAGCTTTCTTT. The encoded protein is CASRLQGRSTEAFF.

The chain carries TRBV7-2 and TRBJ1-5; TRBD1 matches at 10 bases. Trimming took 5 bases from V and 4 from J; bases not matched to a gene: 5. Germline CDR1 SGHTA, CDR2 FQGNSA. The CDR3 length is 15 residues. The CDR3 DNA reads TGTGCCAGCAGCCGAGGACAGGGGGAAAATCAGCCCCAGCATTTT. Its translation: CASSRGQGENQPQHF.

This clonotype was recorded at least ten times. The V call is TRBV9, the J call TRBJ2-5; a weak D match, TRBD2 (6 bases). Germline-derived CDR1 and CDR2 are SGDLS and YYNGEE. This CDR3 is 15 amino acids long. V was cut by 0 bases and J by 5 bases, with 14 bases left in between. The CDR3 region is CASSVGLGIQETQYF. The CDR3 DNA is TGTGCCAGCAGCGTAGGACTAGGAATTCAGGAGACCCAGTACTTC.

The chain carries TRBV4-2 and TRBJ2-1; no definite D call. Looked up from germline, CDR1 is LGHNA and CDR2 is YNFKEQ. This CDR3 is built from 13 residues. Trimming left V 7 bases short and J 7 bases short, with 14 bases between. CDR3 nucleotide sequence: TGTGCCAGCACCCCCCAAGCGTCTAATGAGCAGTTCTTC. This sequence encodes CASTPQASNEQFF.

This clonotype was seen repeatedly, ten times or more. The V gene is TRBV4-2, the J gene TRBJ1-2; TRBD1 matches 8 bases. V lost 1 base to trimming and J lost 8 bases; unmatched junction nucleotides: 15. The germline gives CDR1 LGHNA, CDR2 YNFKEQ. The CDR3 has 17 amino acids. This chain's CDR3 is CASSQVIPRTGNKGYTF. In DNA, the CDR3 is TGTGCCAGCAGCCAAGTGATTCCCCGGACAGGGAATAAAGGCTACACCTTC.

The chain is built from TRBV25-1 and TRBJ1-2; D uncertain. V was trimmed by 6 bases and J by 8 bases, leaving 16 bases between them. Germline-derived CDR1 and CDR2 are MGHDK and SYGVNS. This CDR3 contains 13 residues. CDR3 nucleotide sequence: TGTGCCAGCAGGACTGACGGGGAAAACGGCTACACCTTC. Protein: CASRTDGENGYTF.

The chain uses TRBV19 and TRBJ1-6; 9 nucleotides agree with TRBD1. This CDR3 is built from 14 residues. Germline loops: CDR1 LNHDA, CDR2 SQIVND (reference sequence). The V gene end was trimmed by 7 bases and the J gene end by 4 bases; junction bases not matched to a gene: 2. Here the CDR3 DNA reads TGTGCCAGTACCGGGACAGGGTATAATTCACCCCTCCACTTT. The encoded protein is CASTGTGYNSPLHF.